The present TCR beta chain was sequenced within a study of blood T cell repertoires in COVID-19. Repertoires were generated with immunoSEQ multiplex PCR, while TCRdb's copy carries only in-frame clones and drops some. The data hold roughly 110,000 clones, with roughly four fifths observed a single time. Trimming at V came to 5 bases and at J to 7 bases, leaving 8 bases not matched to a gene. Germline values: CDR1 SNHLY, CDR2 FYNNEI. This CDR3 contains 14 residues. This clone turned up a few times. This rearrangement joins TRBV2 to TRBJ2-7, with TRBD2 matching over 10 bases. The source of this sequence is a man at least 80 years old with COVID-19, enrolled during active disease. The specimen was peripheral blood. The CDR3 nucleotides are TGTGCCAGCAGTTCACTAGCGGGACAAGTTGAGCAGTACTTC. Translating gives CASSSLAGQVEQYF. Variable domain in full (rest from reference TRBV2 and TRBJ2-7): EPEVTQTPSHQVTQMGQEVILRCVPISNHLYFYWYRQILGQKVEFLVSFYNNEISEKSEIFDDQFSVERPDGSNFTLKIRSTKLEDSAMYFCASSSLAGQVEQYFGPGTRLTVT.